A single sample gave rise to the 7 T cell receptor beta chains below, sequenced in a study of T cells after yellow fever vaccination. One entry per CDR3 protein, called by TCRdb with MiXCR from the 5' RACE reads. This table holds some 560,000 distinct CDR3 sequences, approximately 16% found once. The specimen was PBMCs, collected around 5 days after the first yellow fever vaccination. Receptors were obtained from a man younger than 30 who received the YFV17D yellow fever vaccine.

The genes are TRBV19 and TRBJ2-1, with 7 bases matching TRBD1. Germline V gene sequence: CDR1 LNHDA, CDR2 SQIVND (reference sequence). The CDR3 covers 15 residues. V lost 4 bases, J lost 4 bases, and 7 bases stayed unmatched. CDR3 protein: CASSTPPTGYNEQFF. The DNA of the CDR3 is TGTGCCAGTAGTACCCCCCCGACAGGGTACAATGAGCAGTTCTTC.

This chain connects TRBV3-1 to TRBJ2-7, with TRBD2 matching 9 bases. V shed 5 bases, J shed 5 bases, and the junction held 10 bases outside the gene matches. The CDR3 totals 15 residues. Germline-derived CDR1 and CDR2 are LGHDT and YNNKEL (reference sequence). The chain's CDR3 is CASSIPRLAGNEQYF. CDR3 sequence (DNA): TGTGCCAGCAGCATCCCAAGGCTAGCGGGGAACGAGCAGTACTTC.

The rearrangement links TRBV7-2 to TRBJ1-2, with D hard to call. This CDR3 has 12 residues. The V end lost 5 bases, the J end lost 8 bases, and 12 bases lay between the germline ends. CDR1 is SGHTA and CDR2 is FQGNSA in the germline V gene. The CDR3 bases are TGTGCCAGCAGCCCGACTTTTGGCGGCTACACCTTC. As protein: CASSPTFGGYTF. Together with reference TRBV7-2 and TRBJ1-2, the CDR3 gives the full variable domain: GAGVSQSPSNKVTEKGKDVELRCDPISGHTALYWYRQSLGQGLEFLIYFQGNSAPDKSGLPSDRFSAERTGGSVSTLTIQRTQQEDSAVYLCASSPTFGGYTFGSGTRLTVV.

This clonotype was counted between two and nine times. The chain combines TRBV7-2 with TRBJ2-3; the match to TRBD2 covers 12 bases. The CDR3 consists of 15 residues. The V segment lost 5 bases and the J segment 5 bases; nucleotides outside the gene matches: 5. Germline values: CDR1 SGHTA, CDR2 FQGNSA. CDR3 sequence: CASSASGGALDTQYF. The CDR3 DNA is TGTGCCAGCAGCGCTAGCGGGGGGGCCTTAGATACGCAGTATTTT.

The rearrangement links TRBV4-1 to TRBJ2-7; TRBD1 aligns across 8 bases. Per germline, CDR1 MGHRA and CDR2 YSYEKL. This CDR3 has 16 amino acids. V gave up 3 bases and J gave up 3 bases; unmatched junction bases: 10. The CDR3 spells CASSQGTGGTVYEQYF. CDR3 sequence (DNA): TGCGCCAGCAGCCAGGGAACAGGGGGGACAGTCTACGAGCAGTACTTC.

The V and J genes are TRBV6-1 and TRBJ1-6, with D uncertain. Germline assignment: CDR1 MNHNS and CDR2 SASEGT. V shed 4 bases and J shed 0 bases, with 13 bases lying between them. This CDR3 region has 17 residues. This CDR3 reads CASSGATASSYNSPLHF. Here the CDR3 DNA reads TGTGCCAGCAGTGGGGCCACAGCTAGCTCCTATAATTCACCCCTCCACTTT.

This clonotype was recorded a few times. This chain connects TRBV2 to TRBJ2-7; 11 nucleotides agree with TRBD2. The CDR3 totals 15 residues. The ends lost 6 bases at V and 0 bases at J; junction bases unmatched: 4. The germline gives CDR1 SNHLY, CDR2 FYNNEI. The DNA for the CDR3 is TGTGCCAGCAGGGGAGGACTAGCGGGCTCCTACGAGCAGTACGTC. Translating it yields CASRGGLAGSYEQYV.